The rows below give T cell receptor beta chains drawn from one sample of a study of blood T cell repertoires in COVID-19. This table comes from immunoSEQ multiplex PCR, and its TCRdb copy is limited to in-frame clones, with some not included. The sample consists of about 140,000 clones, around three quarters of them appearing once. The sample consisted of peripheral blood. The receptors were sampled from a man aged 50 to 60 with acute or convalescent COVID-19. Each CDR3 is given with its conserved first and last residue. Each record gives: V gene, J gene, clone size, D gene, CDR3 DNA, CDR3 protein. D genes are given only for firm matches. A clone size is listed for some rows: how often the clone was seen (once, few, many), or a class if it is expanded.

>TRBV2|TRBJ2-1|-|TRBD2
TGTGCCAGCAGTAAAGGACAGCGGGGGGGCCGTTCGAATGAGCAGTTCTTC
CASSKGQRGGRSNEQFF
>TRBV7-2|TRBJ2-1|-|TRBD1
TGTGCCAGCAGCTACGGACAGGGGGCAAATGAGCAGTTCTTC
CASSYGQGANEQFF
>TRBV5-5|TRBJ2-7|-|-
TGTGCCAGCAGCTTGGCGGAGGGGGCGTCTTACGAGCAGTACTTC
CASSLAEGASYEQYF
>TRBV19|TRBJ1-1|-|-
TGTGCCAGTAGTGAGTTGGGCATGAACACTGAAGCTTTCTTT
CASSELGMNTEAFF
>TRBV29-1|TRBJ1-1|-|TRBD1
TGCAGCGTTGAAGATCTTGGACGGGACAGGGTTAACACTGAAGCTTTCTTT
CSVEDLGRDRVNTEAFF
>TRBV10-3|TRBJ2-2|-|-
TGTGCCATCAGTGAGCCATCAGGGGCTGGGGGTACCGGGGAGCTGTTTTTT
CAISEPSGAGGTGELFF
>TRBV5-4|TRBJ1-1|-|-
TGTGCCAGCAGCTCAGGCCCTGACAACACTGAAGCTTTCTTT
CASSSGPDNTEAFF
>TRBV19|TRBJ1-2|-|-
TGTGCCAGTAGTCCGGACAGTAACTATGGCTACACCTTC
CASSPDSNYGYTF
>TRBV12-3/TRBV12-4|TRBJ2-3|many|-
TGTGCCAGCAGACTGACAGATACGCAGTATTTT
CASRLTDTQYF
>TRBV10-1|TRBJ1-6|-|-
TGCGCCAGCAGCCGGGACTCCGGGAATTCACCCCTCCACTTT
CASSRDSGNSPLHF
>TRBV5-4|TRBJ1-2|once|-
TGTGCCAGCAGCTTGGGGGGCGATGGCTACACCTTC
CASSLGGDGYTF
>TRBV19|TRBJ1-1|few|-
TGTGCCAGTAGTACTGTCGTAGACACTGAAGCTTTCTTT
CASSTVVDTEAFF
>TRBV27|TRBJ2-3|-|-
TGTGCCAGCAGTTTATCCAGGGTTGATACGCAGTATTTT
CASSLSRVDTQYF
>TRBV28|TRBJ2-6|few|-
TGTGCCAGCAGTGACCCAGGGTCTGGGGCCAACGTCCTGACTTTC
CASSDPGSGANVLTF
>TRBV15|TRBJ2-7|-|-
TGTGCCACCAGCAGGCGGGTTGACTACGAGCAGTACTTC
CATSRRVDYEQYF
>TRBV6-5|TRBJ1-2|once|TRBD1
TGTGCCAGTCTGAAGGACAGGGACTATGGCTACACCTTC
CASLKDRDYGYTF
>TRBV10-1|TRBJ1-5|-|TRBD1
TGCGCCAGCAGTGGGACAGGGCTGGACCAGCCCCAGCATTTT
CASSGTGLDQPQHF
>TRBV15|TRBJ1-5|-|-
TGTGCCACCAGCACGGACAGTCCTAGCAATCAGCCCCAGCATTTT
CATSTDSPSNQPQHF
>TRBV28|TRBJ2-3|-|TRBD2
TGTGCCAGCAGTGAACTAGCGGGGGACCCACGGGGGCAGTATTTT
CASSELAGDPRGQYF
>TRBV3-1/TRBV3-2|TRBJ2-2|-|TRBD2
TGTGCCAGCAGCCAAGAGAGGCTAGCGGGGGGAGCCGGGGAGCTGTTTTTT
CASSQERLAGGAGELFF
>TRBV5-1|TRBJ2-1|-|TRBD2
TGCGCCAGCAGCTTGGGAGGCACTAGCGGCCCCTCCTACAATGAGCAGTTCTTC
CASSLGGTSGPSYNEQFF
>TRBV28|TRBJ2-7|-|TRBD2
TGTGCCAGCGGATCTAGCGGGGGCTACGAGCAGTACTTC
CASGSSGGYEQYF
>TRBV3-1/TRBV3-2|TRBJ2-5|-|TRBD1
TGTGCCAGCAGCCAAGATTTGGACAGGGCTGAGACCCAGTACTTC
CASSQDLDRAETQYF
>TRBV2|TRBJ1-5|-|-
TGTGCCAGCAGTGGGGACTTAGGCCAGCCCCAGCATTTT
CASSGDLGQPQHF
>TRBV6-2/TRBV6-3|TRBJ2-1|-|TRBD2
TGTGCCAGCAGTTACTCGATGACTAGCGGGGGGAGGAGGTCCTCCTACAATGAGCAGTTCTTC
CASSYSMTSGGRRSSYNEQFF
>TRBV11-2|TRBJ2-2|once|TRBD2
TGTGCCAGCAGCTCATACGGGACTAGCGTCGGGGAGCTGTTTTTT
CASSSYGTSVGELFF
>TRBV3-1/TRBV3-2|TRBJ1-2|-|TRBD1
TGTGCCAGCAGCCAAGCTTCGGGACAGGGGAGTGGCTACACCTTC
CASSQASGQGSGYTF
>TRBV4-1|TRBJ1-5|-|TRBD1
TGCGCCAGCAGCCTACAGGGGGCGGAGGAGCCCCAGCATTTT
CASSLQGAEEPQHF
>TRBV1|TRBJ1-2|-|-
TGCACCAGCAGCCCTCCCTATGGCTACACCTTC
CTSSPPYGYTF
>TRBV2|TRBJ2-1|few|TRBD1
TGTGCCAGCAGTGAAATGGGACAGGGGTCCGATGAGCAGTTCTTC
CASSEMGQGSDEQFF
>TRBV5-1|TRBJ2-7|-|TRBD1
TGCGCCAGCAGCTTGGCCGGACAGGCACGATTAAGCTCCTACGAGCAGTACTTC
CASSLAGQARLSSYEQYF
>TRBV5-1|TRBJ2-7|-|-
TGCGCCAGCAGCTACCACTCATCCTTCGAGCAGTACTTC
CASSYHSSFEQYF
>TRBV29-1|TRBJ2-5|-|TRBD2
TGCAGCAGTCTACTAGCGGCAGAGACCCAGTACTTC
CSSLLAAETQYF
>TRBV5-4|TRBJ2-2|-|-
TGTGCCAGCAGCTTGGAGGGAGCCGGGGAGCTGTTTTTT
CASSLEGAGELFF
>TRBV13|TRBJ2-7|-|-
TGTGCCAGCAGTCAGACACTGAGCTCCTACGAGCAGTACTTC
CASSQTLSSYEQYF
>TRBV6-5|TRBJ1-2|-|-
TGTGCCAGCAGTTACTCAGGGGACTATGGCTACACCTTC
CASSYSGDYGYTF
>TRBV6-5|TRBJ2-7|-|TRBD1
TGTGCCAGCAGTAAACGAGCAGGGGGCAGCGAGCAGTACTTC
CASSKRAGGSEQYF
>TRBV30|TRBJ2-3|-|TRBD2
TGTGCCTGGAAAGCCCCCGCGGGGGGCGCTAGCACAGATACGCAGTATTTT
CAWKAPAGGASTDTQYF
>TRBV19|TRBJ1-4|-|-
TGTGCCAGTAGAACAGACAATAATGAAAAACTGTTTTTT
CASRTDNNEKLFF
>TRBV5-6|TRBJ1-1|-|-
TGTGCCAGCACGGAAGGGGACACTGAAGCTTTCTTT
CASTEGDTEAFF
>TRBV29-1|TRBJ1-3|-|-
TGCAGCGTTGAAGATCCGTCCTCTGGAAACACCATATATTTT
CSVEDPSSGNTIYF
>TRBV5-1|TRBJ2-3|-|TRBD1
TGCGCCAGCAGCTCTGGGACAGGGTTGGTCGGAGATACGCAGTATTTT
CASSSGTGLVGDTQYF
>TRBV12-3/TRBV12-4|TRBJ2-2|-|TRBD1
TGTGCCAGCCGACAGGGGACCGGGGAGCTGTTTTTT
CASRQGTGELFF
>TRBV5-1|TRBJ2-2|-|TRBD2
TGCGCCAGCAGCTTGGTAGCGGGTAACACCGGGGAGCTGTTTTTT
CASSLVAGNTGELFF
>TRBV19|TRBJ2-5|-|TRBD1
TGTGCCAGTAGATCAGAGGGGGCAGGGGGAGAGACCCAGTACTTC
CASRSEGAGGETQYF
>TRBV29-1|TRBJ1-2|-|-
TGCAGCGTTGAAGATCAGGGCAGGAGCCCCTACACCTTC
CSVEDQGRSPYTF
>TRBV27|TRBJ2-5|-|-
TGTGCCAGCAGTTCGACAGCCGAAGAGACCCAGTACTTC
CASSSTAEETQYF
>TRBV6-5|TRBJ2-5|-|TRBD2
TGTGCCAGCAGTTACTCTTTAGCGGGGGGGAGGGAGACCCAGTACTTC
CASSYSLAGGRETQYF
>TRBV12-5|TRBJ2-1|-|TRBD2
TGTGCTAGTGGTTTGGTATCGGGCGGGGGGGCGAATGAGCAGTTCTTC
CASGLVSGGGANEQFF
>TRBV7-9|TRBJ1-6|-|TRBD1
TGTGCCAGCAGCTTAGCAGGGACAGGGGATTCACCCCTCCACTTT
CASSLAGTGDSPLHF